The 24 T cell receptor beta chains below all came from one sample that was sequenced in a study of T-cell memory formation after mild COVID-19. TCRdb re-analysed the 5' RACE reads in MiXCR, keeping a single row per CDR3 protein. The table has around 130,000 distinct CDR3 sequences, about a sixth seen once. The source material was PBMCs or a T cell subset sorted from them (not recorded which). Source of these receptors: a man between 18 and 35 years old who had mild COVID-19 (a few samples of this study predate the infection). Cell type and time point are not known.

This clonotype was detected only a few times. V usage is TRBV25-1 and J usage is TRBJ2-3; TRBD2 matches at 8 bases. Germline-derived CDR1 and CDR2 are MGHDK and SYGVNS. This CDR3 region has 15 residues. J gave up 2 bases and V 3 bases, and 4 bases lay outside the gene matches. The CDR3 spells CASSDQRGTTDTQYF. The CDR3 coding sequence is TGTGCCAGCAGTGACCAGCGGGGGACCACAGATACGCAGTATTTT.

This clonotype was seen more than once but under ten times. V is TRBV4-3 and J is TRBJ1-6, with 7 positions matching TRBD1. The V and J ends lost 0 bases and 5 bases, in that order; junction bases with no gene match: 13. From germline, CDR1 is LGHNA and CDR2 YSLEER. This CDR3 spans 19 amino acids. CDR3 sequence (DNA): TGCGCCAGCAGCCAAGATCACGTCAGGGGGAGGGCTGATAATTCACCCCTCCACTTT. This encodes CASSQDHVRGRADNSPLHF.

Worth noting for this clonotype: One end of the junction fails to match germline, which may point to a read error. The CDR3 DNA is TGCGCCGGCAGCTTGCAACAGATACCAACCGGGGAGCTGTTTTTT. Encoded protein: CAGSLQQIPTGELFF. The J gene is TRBJ2-2, the V gene TRBV5-1; D remains unclear. CDR1 is SGHRS and CDR2 is YFSETQ in the germline V gene. This CDR3 comprises 15 residues.

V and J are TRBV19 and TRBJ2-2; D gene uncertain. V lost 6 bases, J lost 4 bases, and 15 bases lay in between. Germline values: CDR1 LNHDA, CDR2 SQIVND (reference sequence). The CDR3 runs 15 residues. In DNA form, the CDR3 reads TGTGCCAGTAGGCGGACGGTAGGGTTCACCGGGGAGCTGTTTTTT. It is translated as CASRRTVGFTGELFF.

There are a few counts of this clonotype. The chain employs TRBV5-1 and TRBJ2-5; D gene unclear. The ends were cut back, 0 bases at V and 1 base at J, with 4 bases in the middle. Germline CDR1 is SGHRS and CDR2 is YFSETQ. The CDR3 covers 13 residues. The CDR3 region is CASSLDPQETQYF. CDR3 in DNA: TGCGCCAGCAGCTTGGACCCCCAAGAGACCCAGTACTTC.

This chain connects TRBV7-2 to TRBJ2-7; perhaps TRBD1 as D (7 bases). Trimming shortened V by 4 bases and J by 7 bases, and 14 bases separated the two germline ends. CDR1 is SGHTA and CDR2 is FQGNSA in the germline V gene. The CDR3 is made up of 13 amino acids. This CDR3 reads CASSYYRGGEQYV. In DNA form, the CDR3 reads TGTGCCAGCAGCTACTACAGGGGAGGAGAGCAGTACGTC.

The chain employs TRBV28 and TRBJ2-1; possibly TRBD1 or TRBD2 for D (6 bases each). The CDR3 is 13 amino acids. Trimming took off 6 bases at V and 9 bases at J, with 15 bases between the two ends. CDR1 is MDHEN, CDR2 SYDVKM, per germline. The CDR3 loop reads CASRTSGGGEQFF. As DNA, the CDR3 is TGTGCCAGCAGGACCTCCGGGGGCGGTGAGCAGTTCTTC. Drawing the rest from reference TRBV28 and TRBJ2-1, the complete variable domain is DVKVTQSSRYLVKRTGEKVFLECVQDMDHENMFWYRQDPGLGLRLIYFSYDVKMKEKGDIPEGYSVSREKKERFSLILESASTNQTSMYLCASRTSGGGEQFFGPGTRLTVL.

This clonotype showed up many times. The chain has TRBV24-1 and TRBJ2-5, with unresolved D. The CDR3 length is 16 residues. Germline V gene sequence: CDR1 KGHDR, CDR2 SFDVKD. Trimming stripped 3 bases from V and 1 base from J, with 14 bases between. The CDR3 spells CATSDPRNGFQETQYF. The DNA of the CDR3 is TGTGCCACCAGTGATCCCCGTAATGGATTCCAAGAGACCCAGTACTTC.

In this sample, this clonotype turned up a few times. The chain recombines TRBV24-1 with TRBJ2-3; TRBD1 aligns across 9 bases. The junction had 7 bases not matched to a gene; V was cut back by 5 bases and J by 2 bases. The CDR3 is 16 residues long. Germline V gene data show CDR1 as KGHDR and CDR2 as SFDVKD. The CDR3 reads CATSVPGQGLTDTQYF. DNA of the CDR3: TGTGCCACCAGTGTCCCGGGACAGGGACTCACAGATACGCAGTATTTT.

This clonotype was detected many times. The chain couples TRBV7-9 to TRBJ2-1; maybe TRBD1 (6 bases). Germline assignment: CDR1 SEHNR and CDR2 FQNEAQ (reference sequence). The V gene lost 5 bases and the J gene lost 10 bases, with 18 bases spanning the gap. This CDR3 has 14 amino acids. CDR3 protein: CASSPSKGVGEQFF. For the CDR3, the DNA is TGTGCCAGCAGCCCAAGCAAGGGGGTTGGCGAGCAGTTCTTC. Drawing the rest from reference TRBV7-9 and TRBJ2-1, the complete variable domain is DTGVSQNPRHKITKRGQNVTFRCDPISEHNRLYWYRQTLGQGPEFLTYFQNEAQLEKSRLLSDRFSAERPKGSFSTLEIQRTEQGDSAMYLCASSPSKGVGEQFFGPGTRLTVL.

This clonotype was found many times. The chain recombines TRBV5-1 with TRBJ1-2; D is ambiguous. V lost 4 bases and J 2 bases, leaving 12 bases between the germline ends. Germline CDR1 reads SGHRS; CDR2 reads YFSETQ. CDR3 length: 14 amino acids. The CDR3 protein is CASSRGTGNYGYTF. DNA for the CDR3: TGCGCCAGCAGCCGGGGTACGGGAAACTATGGCTACACCTTC.

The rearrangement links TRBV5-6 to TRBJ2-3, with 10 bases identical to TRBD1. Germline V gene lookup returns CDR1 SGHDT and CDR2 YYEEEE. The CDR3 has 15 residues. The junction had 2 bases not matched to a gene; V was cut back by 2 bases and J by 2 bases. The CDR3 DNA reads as TGTGCCAGCAGCTTTGACAGGGGGCTCACAGATACGCAGTATTTT. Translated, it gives CASSFDRGLTDTQYF.

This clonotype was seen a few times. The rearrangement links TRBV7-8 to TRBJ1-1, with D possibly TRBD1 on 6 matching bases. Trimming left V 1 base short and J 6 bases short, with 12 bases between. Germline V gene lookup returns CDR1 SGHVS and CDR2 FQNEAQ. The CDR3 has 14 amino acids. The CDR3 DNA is TGTGCCAGCAGCTTAGTCATCAGGGGTGCTGAAGCTTTCTTT. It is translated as CASSLVIRGAEAFF.

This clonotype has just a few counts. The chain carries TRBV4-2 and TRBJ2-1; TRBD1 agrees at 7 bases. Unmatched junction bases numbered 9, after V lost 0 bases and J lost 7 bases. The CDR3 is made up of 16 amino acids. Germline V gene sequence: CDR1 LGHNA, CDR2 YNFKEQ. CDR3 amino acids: CASSQEATGFGNEQFF. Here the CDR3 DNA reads TGTGCCAGCAGCCAAGAGGCGACAGGGTTCGGGAATGAGCAGTTCTTC.

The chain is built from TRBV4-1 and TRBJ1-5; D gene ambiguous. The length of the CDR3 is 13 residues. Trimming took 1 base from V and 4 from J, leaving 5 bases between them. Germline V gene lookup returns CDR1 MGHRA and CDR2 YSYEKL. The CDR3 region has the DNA TGCGCCAGCAGCCAAGGGCGGAATCAGCCCCAGCATTTT. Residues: CASSQGRNQPQHF.

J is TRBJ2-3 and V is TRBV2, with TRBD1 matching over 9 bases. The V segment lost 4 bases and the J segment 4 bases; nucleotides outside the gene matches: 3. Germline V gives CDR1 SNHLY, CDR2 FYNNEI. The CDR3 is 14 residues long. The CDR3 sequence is CASSGQGGSDTQYF. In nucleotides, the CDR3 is TGTGCCAGCAGTGGACAGGGGGGGTCAGATACGCAGTATTTT.

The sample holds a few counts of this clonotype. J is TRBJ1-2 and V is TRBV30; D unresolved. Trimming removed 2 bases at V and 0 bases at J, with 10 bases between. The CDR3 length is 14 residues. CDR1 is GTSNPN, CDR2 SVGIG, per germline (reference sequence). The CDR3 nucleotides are TGTGCCTGGAGTAGACCTACAGCTAACTATGGCTACACCTTC. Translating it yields CAWSRPTANYGYTF.

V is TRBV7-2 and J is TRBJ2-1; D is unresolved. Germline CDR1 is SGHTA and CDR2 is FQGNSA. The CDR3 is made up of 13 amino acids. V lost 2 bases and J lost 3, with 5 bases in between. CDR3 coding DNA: TGTGCCAGCAGCTTAAGCAACTACAATGAGCAGTTCTTC. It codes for CASSLSNYNEQFF.

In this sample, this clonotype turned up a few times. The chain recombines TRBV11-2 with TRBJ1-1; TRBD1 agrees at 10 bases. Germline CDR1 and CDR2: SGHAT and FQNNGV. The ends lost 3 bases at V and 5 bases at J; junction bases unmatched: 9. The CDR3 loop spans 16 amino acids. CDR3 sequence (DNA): TGTGCCAGCAGCTTCCCCGGGACAGGGGTTCGGACTGAAGCTTTCTTT. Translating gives CASSFPGTGVRTEAFF.

The CDR3 reads CASSLQGVEGEAFF. Written as DNA, the CDR3 is TGCGCCAGCAGCTTGCAGGGTGTCGAGGGTGAAGCTTTCTTT. The V gene is TRBV5-1, the J gene TRBJ1-1; possibly TRBD1 for D (5 bases). Germline V gene sequence: CDR1 SGHRS, CDR2 YFSETQ. The V end was cut by 1 base, the J end by 7 bases, with 14 bases between. This CDR3 comprises 14 residues.

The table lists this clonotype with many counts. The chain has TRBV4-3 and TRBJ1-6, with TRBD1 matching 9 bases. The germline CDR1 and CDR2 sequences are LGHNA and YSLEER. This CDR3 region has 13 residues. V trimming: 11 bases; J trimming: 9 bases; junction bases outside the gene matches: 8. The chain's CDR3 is CAASRDRASPLHF. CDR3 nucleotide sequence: TGCGCCGCCAGCCGGGACAGGGCTTCACCCCTCCACTTT.

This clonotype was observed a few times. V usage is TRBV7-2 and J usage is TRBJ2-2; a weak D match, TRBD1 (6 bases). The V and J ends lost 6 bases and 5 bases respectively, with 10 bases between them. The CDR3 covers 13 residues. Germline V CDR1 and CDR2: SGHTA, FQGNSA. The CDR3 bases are TGTGCCAGCAGACCACAGGGTACCGGGGAGCTGTTTTTT. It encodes CASRPQGTGELFF.

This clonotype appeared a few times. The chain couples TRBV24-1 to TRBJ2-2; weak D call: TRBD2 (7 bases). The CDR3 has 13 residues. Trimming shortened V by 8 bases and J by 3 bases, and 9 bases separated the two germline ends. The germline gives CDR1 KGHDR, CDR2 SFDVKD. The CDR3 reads CATTGGDTGELFF. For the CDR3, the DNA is TGTGCCACCACGGGGGGCGACACCGGGGAGCTGTTTTTT.

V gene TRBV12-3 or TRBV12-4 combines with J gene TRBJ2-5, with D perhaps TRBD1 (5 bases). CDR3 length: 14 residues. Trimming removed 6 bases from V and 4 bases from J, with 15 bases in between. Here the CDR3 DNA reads TGTGCCAGCAGCCTAGGGGTCTCTTTAGAGACCCAGTACTTC. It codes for CASSLGVSLETQYF.